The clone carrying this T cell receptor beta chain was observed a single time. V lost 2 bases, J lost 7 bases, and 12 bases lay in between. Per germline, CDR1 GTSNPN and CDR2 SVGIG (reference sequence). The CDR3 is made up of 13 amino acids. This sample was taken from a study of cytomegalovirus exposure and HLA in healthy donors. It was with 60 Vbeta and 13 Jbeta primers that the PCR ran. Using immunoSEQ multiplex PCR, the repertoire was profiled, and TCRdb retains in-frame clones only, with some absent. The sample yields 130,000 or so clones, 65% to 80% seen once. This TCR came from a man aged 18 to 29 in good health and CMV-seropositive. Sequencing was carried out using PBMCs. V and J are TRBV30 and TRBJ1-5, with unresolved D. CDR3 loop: CAWSYGEAQPQHF. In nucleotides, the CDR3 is TGTGCCTGGAGTTACGGGGAAGCGCAGCCCCAGCATTTT.